A selection of T cell receptor beta chains follows, all from one sample in a study of T cell changes during pregnancy in multiple sclerosis. Using immunoSEQ multiplex PCR, the repertoire was profiled, and TCRdb retains in-frame clones only, with some absent. The sample consists of about 57,000 clones, just over 90% of them appearing once. This material consisted of peripheral blood, taken after pregnancy. The receptors here all came from a female donor with multiple sclerosis, enrolled in a pregnancy study. Both conserved end residues are part of each CDR3. A D gene is named only where the DNA matches it firmly. A clone size is listed for some rows: how often the clone was seen (once, few, many), or a class if it is expanded.

j_gene	abundance	d_gene	v_gene	CDR3aa	CDR3nt
TRBJ1-1	once	TRBD1	TRBV5-6	CASRRFRTGSTEAFF	TGTGCCAGCAGGCGTTTTAGGACAGGGTCCACTGAAGCTTTCTTT
TRBJ2-1	NA	TRBD2	TRBV7-9	CASSLTAGGPHEQFF	TGTGCCAGCAGCTTAACAGCGGGAGGGCCCCATGAGCAGTTCTTC
TRBJ1-1	NA	TRBD1	TRBV6-1	CASRAGQGNTEAFF	TGTGCCAGCAGAGCGGGACAGGGGAACACTGAAGCTTTCTTT
TRBJ2-3	NA	NA	TRBV27	CASSPSRGNTQYF	TGTGCCAGCAGTCCATCGAGGGGGAATACGCAGTATTTT
TRBJ2-7	NA	TRBD2	TRBV7-2	CASSLLADYEQYF	TGTGCCAGCAGCTTACTAGCGGACTACGAGCAGTACTTC
TRBJ2-7	few	TRBD1	TRBV7-9	CASSYLGQANYEQYF	TGTGCCAGCAGCTACCTGGGACAGGCAAACTACGAGCAGTACTTC
TRBJ1-5	once	NA	TRBV28	CASGSIGQPQHF	TGTGCCAGCGGTAGTATTGGTCAGCCCCAGCATTTT
TRBJ2-5	NA	NA	TRBV5-1	CASSSQETQYF	TGCGCCAGCAGCTCACAAGAGACCCAGTACTTC
TRBJ2-2	NA	TRBD2	TRBV7-2	CASSLLGRVAGELFF	TGTGCCAGCAGCTTACTCGGGAGGGTGGCCGGGGAGCTGTTTTTT
TRBJ1-1	NA	NA	TRBV19	CASRQQGFMNTEAFF	TGTGCCAGCCGACAACAGGGTTTTATGAACACTGAAGCTTTCTTT
TRBJ2-7	NA	TRBD2	TRBV4-3	CASSPGLAAYEQYF	TGCGCCAGCAGCCCGGGACTAGCGGCATACGAGCAGTACTTC
TRBJ2-5	NA	NA	TRBV29-1	CSTRVASLETQYF	TGCAGCACTAGGGTGGCTAGCTTAGAGACCCAGTACTTC
TRBJ1-5	NA	NA	TRBV21-1	CASSPLPRHYSNQPQHF	TGTGCCAGCAGCCCCCTCCCGCGACATTATAGCAATCAGCCCCAGCATTTT
TRBJ2-2	once	TRBD1	TRBV9	CASRGQGALGGELFF	TGTGCCAGCCGAGGACAGGGGGCCTTAGGCGGGGAGCTGTTTTTT
TRBJ2-7	once	TRBD2	TRBV19	CASQRERGYEQYF	TGTGCCAGTCAGCGGGAGCGGGGCTACGAGCAGTACTTC
TRBJ1-1	NA	TRBD1	TRBV7-2	CASSFAGTGNTEAFF	TGTGCCAGCAGCTTTGCCGGGACAGGGAACACTGAAGCTTTCTTT
TRBJ2-7	NA	TRBD2	TRBV5-4	CASSPLAGEGSYEQYF	TGTGCCAGCAGCCCATTAGCGGGAGAAGGATCCTACGAGCAGTACTTC
TRBJ2-7	NA	NA	TRBV21-1	CASSKRGGGGEQYF	TGTGCCAGCAGCAAACGAGGGGGAGGGGGCGAGCAGTACTTC
TRBJ2-2	NA	TRBD1	TRBV7-3	CASRPSGTENTGELFF	TGTGCCAGCAGGCCATCCGGGACAGAGAACACCGGGGAGCTGTTTTTT
TRBJ2-2	NA	TRBD1	TRBV28	CASSLAGGDTGELFF	TGTGCCAGCAGTCTGGCAGGGGGAGACACCGGGGAGCTGTTTTTT
TRBJ2-1	once	TRBD2	TRBV5-1	CASSLVSGTSGYNEQFF	TGCGCCAGCAGCTTGGTATCGGGGACTAGCGGATACAATGAGCAGTTCTTC
TRBJ2-3	NA	NA	TRBV7-3	CASSLSGGIVTDTQYF	TGTGCCAGCAGCTTATCAGGCGGGATAGTCACAGATACGCAGTATTTT
TRBJ1-1	NA	NA	TRBV19	CASSIVGRVARAFF	TGTGCCAGTAGTATAGTCGGCAGGGTGGCAAGAGCTTTCTTT
TRBJ1-2	NA	TRBD1	TRBV2	CASRHIGQENYGYTF	TGTGCCAGCAGACATATCGGACAGGAGAACTATGGCTACACCTTC
TRBJ2-3	NA	TRBD2	TRBV4-3	CASSQDSGRPGTDTQYF	TGCGCCAGCAGCCAAGATAGCGGGAGGCCAGGCACAGATACGCAGTATTTT
TRBJ2-1	NA	NA	TRBV7-2	CASSRDTAIYNEQFF	TGTGCCAGCAGCCGGGACACAGCAATTTACAATGAGCAGTTCTTC
TRBJ2-2	once	NA	TRBV9	CASSVRGGNTGELFF	TGTGCCAGCAGCGTAAGGGGGGGGAACACCGGGGAGCTGTTTTTT
TRBJ1-4	NA	NA	TRBV27	CASSLVGYTNEKLFF	TGTGCCAGCAGTTTAGTCGGGTATACTAATGAAAAACTGTTTTTT
TRBJ2-2	NA	NA	TRBV25-1	CASSEAGASNTGELFF	TGTGCCAGCAGTGAAGCAGGGGCGTCGAACACCGGGGAGCTGTTTTTT
TRBJ2-5	NA	TRBD1	TRBV5-1	CASTEGGRPQETQYF	TGCGCCAGCACCGAAGGGGGCCGACCTCAAGAGACCCAGTACTTC
TRBJ2-7	NA	TRBD2	TRBV7-2	CASSWTSGVSYEQYF	TGTGCCAGCAGCTGGACTAGCGGGGTCTCCTACGAGCAGTACTTC
TRBJ2-1	NA	TRBD2	TRBV4-3	CASSPGLAGGPDNEQFF	TGCGCCAGCAGCCCGGGACTAGCGGGAGGGCCGGACAATGAGCAGTTCTTC
TRBJ2-2	NA	TRBD2	TRBV11-2	CASSPRVSGSSAGELFF	TGTGCCAGCAGCCCCAGGGTTAGCGGGAGTAGCGCCGGGGAGCTGTTTTTT
TRBJ2-5	NA	TRBD1	TRBV25-1	CASSEDREIETQYF	TGTGCCAGCAGTGAAGACAGGGAAATAGAGACCCAGTACTTC
TRBJ2-3	NA	TRBD1	TRBV7-3	CASSLIGGQAPDTQYF	TGTGCCAGCAGCTTAATCGGGGGACAGGCCCCAGATACGCAGTATTTT
TRBJ1-3	NA	TRBD1	TRBV9	CASSQQGQGNTIYF	TGTGCCAGCAGCCAACAGGGGCAGGGAAACACCATATATTTT
TRBJ2-1	NA	TRBD2	TRBV11-2	CASSLASGYNEQFF	TGTGCCAGCAGCTTAGCTAGCGGATACAATGAGCAGTTCTTC
TRBJ1-1	NA	NA	TRBV21-1	CASSKVPGQGLAAFF	TGTGCCAGCAGCAAGGTTCCGGGACAGGGGCTTGCAGCTTTCTTT
TRBJ2-5	once	TRBD2	TRBV4-2	CASSQEPSGREETQYF	TGTGCCAGCAGCCAAGAACCTAGCGGGAGAGAAGAGACCCAGTACTTC
TRBJ1-1	NA	NA	TRBV7-2	CASSSIPPGDLSLNTEAFF	TGTGCCAGCAGCTCGATTCCCCCAGGGGACCTTTCCCTAAACACTGAAGCTTTCTTT